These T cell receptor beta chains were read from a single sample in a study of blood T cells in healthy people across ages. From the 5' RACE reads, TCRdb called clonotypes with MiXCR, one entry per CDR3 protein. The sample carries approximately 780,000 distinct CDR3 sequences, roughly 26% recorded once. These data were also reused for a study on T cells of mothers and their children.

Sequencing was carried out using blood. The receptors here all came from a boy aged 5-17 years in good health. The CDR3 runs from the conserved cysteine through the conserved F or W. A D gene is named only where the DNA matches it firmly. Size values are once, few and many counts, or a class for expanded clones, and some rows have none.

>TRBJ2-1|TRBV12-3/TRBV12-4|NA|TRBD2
TGTGCCAGCACGGGACTAGCGCAATACAATGAGCAGTTCTTC
CASTGLAQYNEQFF
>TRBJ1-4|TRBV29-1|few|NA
TGCAGCGTTGCACAGGGATCTAATGAAAAACTGTTTTTT
CSVAQGSNEKLFF
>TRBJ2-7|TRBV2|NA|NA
TGTGCCAGCAGCGCCAACGACCTCGCGTCCCTAGGCGAGCAGTACTTC
CASSANDLASLGEQYF
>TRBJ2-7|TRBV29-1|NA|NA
TGCAGCGTTGGGGTAGGGGAGGTCGAGCAGTACTTC
CSVGVGEVEQYF
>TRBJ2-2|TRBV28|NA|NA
TGTGCCAGCTCATCCGGGGGCAGTTCGAACACCGGGGAGCTGTTTTTT
CASSSGGSSNTGELFF
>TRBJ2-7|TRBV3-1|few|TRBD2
TGTGCCAGCGCCCCCGGGGGGAGGCCCTCCTACGAGCAGTACTTC
CASAPGGRPSYEQYF
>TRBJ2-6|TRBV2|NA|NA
TGTGCCAGCAGCCGCTGGACCGGCGGCTCTGGGGCCAACGTCCTGACTTTC
CASSRWTGGSGANVLTF
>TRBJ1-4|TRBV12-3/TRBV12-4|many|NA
TGTGCCAGCATTAGGGTCGGGGAAAAACTGTTTTTT
CASIRVGEKLFF
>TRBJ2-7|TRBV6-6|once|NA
TGTGCCAGCAGTCCACGTGCGCAGGGGCTCTACGAGCAGTACTTC
CASSPRAQGLYEQYF
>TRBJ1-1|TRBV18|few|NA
TGTGCCAGCTCAGACATAAACACTGAAGCTTTCTTT
CASSDINTEAFF
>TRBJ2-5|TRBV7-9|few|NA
TGTGCCAGCAGCTTTGCTACCTCCGTGTACCAAGAGACCCAGTACTTC
CASSFATSVYQETQYF
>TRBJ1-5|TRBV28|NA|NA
TGTGCCAGCAGTTTATTGGCCGCGGTAGGCAATCAGCCCCAGCATTTT
CASSLLAAVGNQPQHF
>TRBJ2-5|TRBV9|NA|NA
TGTGCCAGCAGCGTAGGCAGAGAGATCCAGTACTTC
CASSVGREIQYF
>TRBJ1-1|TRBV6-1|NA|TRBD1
TGTGCCAGCAGCTCTACAGGGGGCGCAAAACGGAACACTGAAGCTTTCTTT
CASSSTGGAKRNTEAFF
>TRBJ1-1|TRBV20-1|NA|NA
TGCAGTGCTTCGACCCTGAACACTGAAGCTTTCTTT
CSASTLNTEAFF
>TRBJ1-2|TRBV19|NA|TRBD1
TGTGCCAGTAGAAGAGGGACAGGAGGCGGCTACACCTTC
CASRRGTGGGYTF
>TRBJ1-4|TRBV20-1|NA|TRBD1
TGCAGTGCTAGAGCGGAGACAGGGGTTGAAAAACTGTTTTTT
CSARAETGVEKLFF
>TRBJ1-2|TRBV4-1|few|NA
TGCGCCAGCAGCTCACATCAGGGCAGGGACAACTATGGCTACACCTTC
CASSSHQGRDNYGYTF
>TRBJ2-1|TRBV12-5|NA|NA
TGTGCTAGTGGTTTGGCCCCTAGGGCAGCCTCCTACAATGAGCAGTTCTTC
CASGLAPRAASYNEQFF
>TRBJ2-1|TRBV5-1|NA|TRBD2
TGCGCCAGCAGCTGGATGACGGGGGGAAACAATGAGCAGTTCTTC
CASSWMTGGNNEQFF
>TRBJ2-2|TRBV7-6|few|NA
TGTGCCAGCAGCCCAAGACAGACCGGGGAGCTGTTTTTT
CASSPRQTGELFF
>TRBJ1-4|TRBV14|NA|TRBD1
TGTGCCAGCTCGGACAGGGTCGGGGAAAAACCGTTTTTT
CASSDRVGEKPFF
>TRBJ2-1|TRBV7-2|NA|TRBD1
TGTGCCAGCAGCTTAACAGGGGGAATTTACAATGAGCAGTTCTTC
CASSLTGGIYNEQFF
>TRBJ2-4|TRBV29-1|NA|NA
TGCAGCGTTGTACAGAAGGCCAAAAACATTCAGTACTTC
CSVVQKAKNIQYF
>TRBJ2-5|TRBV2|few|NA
TGTGCCAGCAGTGGCAGGCTTAAGCAGTACTTC
CASSGRLKQYF
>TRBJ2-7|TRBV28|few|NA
TGTGCCAGCAGTCCCACAGGGGGAGGGTCGACCTACGAGCAGTACTTC
CASSPTGGGSTYEQYF
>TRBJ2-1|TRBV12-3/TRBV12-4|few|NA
TGTGCCAGCAGTACGTCCCGACAGTACAATGAGCAGTTCTTC
CASSTSRQYNEQFF
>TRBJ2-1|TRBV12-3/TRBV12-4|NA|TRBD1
TGTGCCAGCAGTTCGTCAGGGGGCTGGTACAATGAGCAGTTCTTC
CASSSSGGWYNEQFF
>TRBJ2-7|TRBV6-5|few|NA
TGTGCCAGCAGGGATTTCGGTTCCGAGCAGTACTTC
CASRDFGSEQYF
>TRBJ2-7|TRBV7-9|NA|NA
TGCGCCAGCAGCCAAGATCTGGGGAGCCAAGTATGGGGGCAGTACTTC
CASSQDLGSQVWGQYF
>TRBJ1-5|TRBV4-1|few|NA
TGCGCCAGCAGCCCCCGACCGCAGAATCAGCCCCAGCATTTT
CASSPRPQNQPQHF